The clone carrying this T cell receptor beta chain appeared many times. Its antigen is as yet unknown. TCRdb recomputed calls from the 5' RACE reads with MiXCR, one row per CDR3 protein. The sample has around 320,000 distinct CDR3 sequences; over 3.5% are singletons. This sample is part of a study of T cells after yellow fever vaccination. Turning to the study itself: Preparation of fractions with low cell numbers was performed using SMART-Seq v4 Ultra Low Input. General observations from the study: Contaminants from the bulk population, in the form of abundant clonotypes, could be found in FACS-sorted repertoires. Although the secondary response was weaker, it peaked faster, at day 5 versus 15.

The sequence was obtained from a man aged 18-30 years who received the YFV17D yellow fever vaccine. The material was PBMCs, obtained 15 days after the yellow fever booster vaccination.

Here the CDR3 reads CASSFEDGYTF. As DNA, the CDR3 is TGTGCCAGCAGCTTCGAGGATGGCTACACCTTC. The gene calls are TRBV5-5 and TRBJ1-2; D gene ambiguous. V was trimmed by 2 bases and J by 6 bases, leaving 5 bases between them. This CDR3 region has 11 residues. Germline CDR1 SGHKS, CDR2 YYEKEE (reference sequence).